One sample yielded the 24 T cell receptor beta chains listed below, sequenced in a study of Graves' ophthalmopathy and Graves' hyperthyroidism. Researchers took RNA transcripts and amplified TCR beta CDR3 regions from them. First-round RT-PCR relied on HTBI primers, and a second-round multiplex PCR came next. MiXCR was run by TCRdb on the multiplex PCR reads, yielding one entry per CDR3 protein. The data contain about 620,000 distinct CDR3 sequences, approximately 21% of them singletons. Sample: peripheral blood. All receptors derive from a woman under 30 with stable Graves' hyperthyroidism. Some clones in this sample may be carry-over from other donors' samples.

This clonotype was observed many times. The V gene is TRBV5-1, the J gene TRBJ2-7; D may be TRBD1 (6 bases). CDR3 size: 16 residues. Germline V gives CDR1 SGHRS, CDR2 YFSETQ. The ends were cut back, 3 bases at V and 6 bases at J, with 22 bases in the middle. The CDR3 nucleotides are TGCGCCAGCAGCTACCAATTACCGGGCCAAGGGGGCGAGCAGTACTTC. This gives the protein CASSYQLPGQGGEQYF.

This clonotype was found a few times. This chain joins TRBV7-9 and TRBJ1-6; possible D gene TRBD1, 5 bases. The CDR3 length is 15 residues. Deletions cut 5 bases from V and 7 bases from J, with 15 bases between. Germline lookup yields CDR1 SEHNR and CDR2 FQNEAQ (reference sequence). CDR3 sequence reads: CASSLVGGVNSPLHF. CDR3 coding DNA: TGTGCCAGCAGCCTCGTCGGGGGGGTCAATTCACCCCTCCACTTT.

This clonotype was recorded at least ten times. The rearrangement uses TRBV28 and TRBJ2-5; 9 nucleotides align to TRBD2. Germline loops: CDR1 MDHEN, CDR2 SYDVKM. J was trimmed by 0 bases and V by 6 bases; bases with no gene match: 5. The CDR3 runs to 15 residues. CDR3 bases: TGTGCCAGCAGCTTAGCGGGAGCCCACCAAGAGACCCAGTACTTC. Translated, it gives CASSLAGAHQETQYF.

This clonotype was recorded at least ten times. The chain has TRBV6-1 and TRBJ2-7; D is uncertain. The CDR3 extends over 11 amino acids. Trimming took 8 bases from V and 1 from J, leaving 6 bases between them. Germline V gives CDR1 MNHNS, CDR2 SASEGT. The CDR3 region is CASVTSYEQYF. The DNA for the CDR3 is TGTGCCAGCGTGACGTCCTACGAGCAGTACTTC.

This clonotype came up many times. The chain recombines TRBV28 with TRBJ2-7; no clear D. Germline CDR1 MDHEN, CDR2 SYDVKM. The CDR3 length is 13 residues. V lost 3 bases and J 3 bases, leaving 9 bases between the germline ends. CDR3 sequence: CASSLDLNYEQYF. The CDR3 DNA is TGTGCCAGCAGTTTGGACCTAAACTACGAGCAGTACTTC.

The sample holds many counts of this clonotype. The V gene is TRBV6-2 or TRBV6-3, the J gene TRBJ1-1; D remains ambiguous. The germline CDR1 and CDR2 sequences are MNHEY and SVGEGT. Trimming stripped 3 bases from V and 6 bases from J, with 5 bases between. This CDR3 region has 11 residues. The CDR3 sequence is CASSYVSEAFF. The DNA for the CDR3 is TGTGCCAGCAGTTATGTATCTGAAGCTTTCTTT.

This clonotype was counted only a few times. The chain combines TRBV11-1 with TRBJ2-7; maybe TRBD1 (6 bases). Between the trimmed V and J ends, which lost 6 bases and 0 bases, there was a span of 24 bases. The CDR3 runs 18 residues. CDR1 is SGHAT and CDR2 is FQDESV in the germline V gene (reference sequence). The CDR3, as DNA: TGTGCCAGCAGTCCGCCCCCGAGGGGGACCTCCGACTCCTACGAGCAGTACTTC. Translating gives CASSPPPRGTSDSYEQYF. Full variable domain (outside the CDR3, taken from reference TRBV11-1 and TRBJ2-7): EAEVAQSPRYKITEKSQAVAFWCDPISGHATLYWYRQILGQGPELLVQFQDESVVDDSQLPKDRFSAERLKGVDSTLKIQPAELGDSAMYLCASSPPPRGTSDSYEQYFGPGTRLTVT.

This clonotype was seen at least ten times. The chain couples TRBV5-1 to TRBJ1-2; the match to TRBD1 covers 7 bases. Looked up from germline, CDR1 is SGHRS and CDR2 is YFSETQ. The CDR3 spans 16 residues. The trim removed 4 bases at V and 0 bases at J, leaving 9 bases unmatched. CDR3 nucleotides: TGCGCCAGCAGCCTACGGGACAGCTTAGCTAACTATGGCTACACCTTC. Translating it yields CASSLRDSLANYGYTF.

Notes on this clonotype: A much larger clone lies a single base off, so this may be a read error. V usage is TRBV10-3 and J usage is TRBJ2-5; D is unclear. The CDR3 consists of 14 residues. Germline lookup yields CDR1 ENHRY and CDR2 SYGVKD. V lost 6 bases and J 1 base, leaving 12 bases between the germline ends. The CDR3 sequence is CAIRGSCGQETQYF. CDR3 coding DNA: TGTGCCATCAGGGGGTCATGCGGCCAAGAGACCCAGTACTTC.

In this sample, this clonotype turned up many times. As DNA, the CDR3 is TGTGCCAGCAGCTCCCCGGACAGTAACCCTGAGACCCAGTACTTC. It specifies CASSSPDSNPETQYF. The chain couples TRBV12-3 or TRBV12-4 to TRBJ2-5; possible D gene TRBD1, 6 bases. The CDR3 is made up of 15 amino acids. The V gene lost 6 bases and the J gene lost 5 bases, with 19 bases spanning the gap.

The table lists this clonotype with many counts. V and J are TRBV6-5 and TRBJ2-2, with 10 nucleotides matching TRBD2. CDR1 is MNHEY, CDR2 SVGAGI, per germline. V shed 2 bases, J shed 10 bases, and the junction held 10 bases outside the gene matches. The CDR3 runs 16 residues. The DNA of the CDR3 is TGTGCCAGCAGTTACCCTAGCGGGGGCCCTACCCTGGAGCTGTTTTTT. Protein sequence: CASSYPSGGPTLELFF.

This clonotype was observed at least ten times. The chain has TRBV27 and TRBJ2-2; D not resolved. The CDR3 spans 15 residues. V was pared by 7 bases and J by 6 bases, with 18 bases between. In germline, CDR1 is MNHEY, CDR2 SMNVEV (reference sequence). CDR3 in amino acids: CASMSVSGYAGELFF. In DNA, the CDR3 is TGTGCCAGCATGAGTGTATCCGGGTACGCCGGGGAGCTGTTTTTT.

This clonotype was observed many times. The chain combines TRBV19 with TRBJ1-2; D might be TRBD1 (5 bases). The CDR3 length is 12 residues. Trimming removed 6 bases at V and 4 bases at J, with 9 bases between. Germline CDR1 reads LNHDA; CDR2 reads SQIVND (reference sequence). The CDR3 reads CASSGTAYGYTF. DNA for the CDR3: TGTGCCAGTAGCGGGACGGCCTATGGCTACACCTTC.

This clonotype appeared many times. J is TRBJ2-7 and V is TRBV6-4; a weak D match, TRBD2 (5 bases). From germline, CDR1 is MRHNA and CDR2 SNTAGT. The CDR3 length is 13 residues. Trimming removed 0 bases at V and 6 bases at J, with 9 bases between. The CDR3 is CASSDSGRGEQYF. In nucleotides, the CDR3 is TGTGCCAGCAGTGACTCGGGCCGGGGCGAGCAGTACTTC.

This clonotype was seen at least ten times. This chain links TRBV7-6 with TRBJ2-5, with D perhaps given as TRBD1 or TRBD2 (6 bases each). This CDR3 has 15 amino acids. Germline lookup yields CDR1 SGHVS and CDR2 FNYEAQ. V was pared by 1 base and J by 2 bases, with 11 bases between. CDR3 DNA: TGTGCCAGCAGCTTAGAGGGGGGTTTACAAGAGACCCAGTACTTC. Protein product: CASSLEGGLQETQYF.

This clonotype was seen a handful of times. The chain uses TRBV28 and TRBJ2-7, with TRBD2 as a possible D gene (5 bases). Germline V gene lookup returns CDR1 MDHEN and CDR2 SYDVKM. The CDR3 extends over 15 amino acids. The V gene lost 3 bases and the J gene lost 0 bases, with 12 bases spanning the gap. The CDR3 region is CASSFRTRSSYEQYF. Written as DNA, the CDR3 is TGTGCCAGCAGTTTTAGGACTCGGAGCTCCTACGAGCAGTACTTC.

This clonotype was seen more than once but under ten times. The genes are TRBV18 and TRBJ1-3, with D unresolved. Trimming cost V 1 base and J 3 bases, with 7 bases left between them. This CDR3 region has 14 residues. Germline assignment: CDR1 KGHSH and CDR2 LQKENI. The DNA for the CDR3 is TGTGCCAGCTCACCACAGGGTGATGGAAACACCATATATTTT. Protein: CASSPQGDGNTIYF.

This clonotype was seen at least ten times. This chain connects TRBV6-2 or TRBV6-3 to TRBJ1-1, with 8 bases matching TRBD1. Germline CDR1 is MNHEY and CDR2 is SVGEGT. Trimming at V came to 2 bases and at J to 0 bases, leaving 11 bases not matched to a gene. The CDR3 covers 18 residues. The CDR3 loop reads CASSYRRGQGAMNTEAFF. In DNA, the CDR3 is TGTGCCAGCAGTTACCGCAGGGGGCAAGGAGCAATGAACACTGAAGCTTTCTTT.

This clonotype has ten or more counts. The J gene is TRBJ2-7, the V gene TRBV20-1; the D gene is possibly TRBD2 (6 bases). CDR1 is DFQATT, CDR2 SNEGSKA, per germline (reference sequence). V gave up 0 bases and J gave up 6 bases, with 12 bases separating them. The CDR3 runs 13 residues. The CDR3 is CSARDWGDGEQYF. In DNA, the CDR3 is TGCAGTGCTAGAGATTGGGGGGACGGCGAGCAGTACTTC.

This clonotype was detected a few times. This chain joins TRBV28 and TRBJ1-5; TRBD1 matches at 8 bases. Trimming took 6 bases from V and 5 from J; bases not matched to a gene: 9. This CDR3 region has 15 residues. CDR1 is MDHEN, CDR2 SYDVKM, per germline. CDR3 region: CASSLGQGRDQPQHF. CDR3 DNA sequence: TGTGCCAGCAGCCTCGGACAGGGTCGCGATCAGCCCCAGCATTTT.

The chain employs TRBV7-2 and TRBJ2-7; 7 positions match TRBD1. The CDR3 sequence is 13 residues long. The V segment lost 8 bases and the J segment 2 bases; nucleotides outside the gene matches: 6. Germline V gene sequence: CDR1 SGHTA, CDR2 FQGNSA. CDR3 in amino acids: CASGYDRAYEQYV. The CDR3 DNA is TGTGCCAGCGGTTACGACAGGGCCTACGAGCAGTACGTC.

In its sample, this clonotype was seen many times. The chain has TRBV5-1 and TRBJ1-5; D might be TRBD1 (6 bases). CDR1 and CDR2 (germline): SGHRS, YFSETQ. This CDR3 is built from 14 residues. V was cut by 3 bases and J by 5 bases, with 12 bases left in between. Here the CDR3 reads CASSSGQPDQPQHF. Written as DNA, the CDR3 is TGCGCCAGCAGCTCCGGACAGCCGGATCAGCCCCAGCATTTT.

This clonotype was detected ten times or more. The gene calls are TRBV7-2 and TRBJ2-7; D is unresolved. V was cut by 4 bases and J by 3 bases, with 10 bases left in between. Germline CDR1 is SGHTA and CDR2 is FQGNSA. This CDR3 is built from 13 residues. The CDR3 region has the DNA TGTGCCAGCAGCTCTCGACTGGTCTACGAGCAGTACTTC. This translates into CASSSRLVYEQYF.

This clonotype was recorded at least ten times. The chain recombines TRBV25-1 with TRBJ2-5, with TRBD1 identical over 7 bases. Germline CDR1 MGHDK, CDR2 SYGVNS. J lost 1 base, V lost 3 bases, and 5 bases had no gene match. The CDR3 is 15 residues long. The CDR3 sequence is CASSETRQGQETQYF. The CDR3 DNA sequence: TGTGCCAGCAGTGAGACGAGACAGGGCCAAGAGACCCAGTACTTC.